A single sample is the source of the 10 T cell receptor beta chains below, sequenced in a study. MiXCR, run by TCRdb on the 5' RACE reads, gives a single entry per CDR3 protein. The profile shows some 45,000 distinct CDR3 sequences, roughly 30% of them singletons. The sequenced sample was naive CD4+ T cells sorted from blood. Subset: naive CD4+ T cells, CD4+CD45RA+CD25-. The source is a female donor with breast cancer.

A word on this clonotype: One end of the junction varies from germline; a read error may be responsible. Here the CDR3 DNA reads TGCTCCAGCAGCCTTTCAGCGGGGGGGTACAATGAGCAGTTCTTC. Protein product: CSSSLSAGGYNEQFF. V is TRBV5-1 and J is TRBJ2-1; 10 bases align to TRBD2. The CDR3 extends over 15 amino acids. Germline V gene lookup returns CDR1 SGHRS and CDR2 YFSETQ.

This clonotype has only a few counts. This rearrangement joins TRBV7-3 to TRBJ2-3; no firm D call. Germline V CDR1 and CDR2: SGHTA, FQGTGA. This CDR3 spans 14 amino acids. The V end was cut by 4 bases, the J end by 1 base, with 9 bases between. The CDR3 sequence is CASSYYSCTDTQYF. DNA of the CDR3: TGTGCCAGCAGCTATTATTCTTGCACAGATACGCAGTATTTT.

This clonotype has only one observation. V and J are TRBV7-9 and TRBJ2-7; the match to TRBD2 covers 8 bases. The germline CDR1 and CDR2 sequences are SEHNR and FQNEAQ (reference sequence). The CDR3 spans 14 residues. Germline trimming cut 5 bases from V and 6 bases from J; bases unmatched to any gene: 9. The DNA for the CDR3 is TGTGCCAGCAGCCGAGCGGGAGTTAATGGCGAGCAGTACTTC. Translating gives CASSRAGVNGEQYF. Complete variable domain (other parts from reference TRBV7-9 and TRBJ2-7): DTGVSQNPRHKITKRGQNVTFRCDPISEHNRLYWYRQTLGQGPEFLTYFQNEAQLEKSRLLSDRFSAERPKGSFSTLEIQRTEQGDSAMYLCASSRAGVNGEQYFGPGTRLTVT.

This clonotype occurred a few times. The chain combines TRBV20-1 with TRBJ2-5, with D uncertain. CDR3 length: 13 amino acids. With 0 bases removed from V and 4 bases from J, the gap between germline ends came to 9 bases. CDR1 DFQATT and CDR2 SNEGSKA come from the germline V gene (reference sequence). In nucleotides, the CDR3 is TGCAGTGCTAGAGATAGGAGAATAGAGACCCAGTACTTC. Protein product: CSARDRRIETQYF.

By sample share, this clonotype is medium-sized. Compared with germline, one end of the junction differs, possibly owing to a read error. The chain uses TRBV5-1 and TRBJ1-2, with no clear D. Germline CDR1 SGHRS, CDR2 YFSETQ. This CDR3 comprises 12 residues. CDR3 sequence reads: CASSLDNYGYTF. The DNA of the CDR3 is TGTGCCAGCAGCTTGGACAACTATGGCTACACCTTC.

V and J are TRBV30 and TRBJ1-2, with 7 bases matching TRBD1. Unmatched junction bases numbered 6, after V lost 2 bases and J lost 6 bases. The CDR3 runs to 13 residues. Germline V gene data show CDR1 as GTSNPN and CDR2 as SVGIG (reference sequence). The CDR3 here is CAWSPGTVHGYTF. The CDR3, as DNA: TGTGCCTGGAGTCCCGGGACAGTCCATGGCTACACCTTC.

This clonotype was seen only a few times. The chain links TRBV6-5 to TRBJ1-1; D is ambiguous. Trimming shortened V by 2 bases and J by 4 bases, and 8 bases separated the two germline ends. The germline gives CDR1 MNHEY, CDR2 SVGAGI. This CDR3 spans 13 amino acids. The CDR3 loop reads CASSYGGGTEAFF. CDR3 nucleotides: TGTGCCAGCAGTTACGGTGGAGGCACTGAAGCTTTCTTT.

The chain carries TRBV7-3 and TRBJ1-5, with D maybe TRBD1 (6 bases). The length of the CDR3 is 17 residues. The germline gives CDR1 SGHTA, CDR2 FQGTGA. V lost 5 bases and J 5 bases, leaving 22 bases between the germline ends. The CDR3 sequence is CASSVNRADWDDQPQHF. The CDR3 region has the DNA TGTGCCAGCAGCGTAAACAGGGCTGATTGGGATGATCAGCCCCAGCATTTT. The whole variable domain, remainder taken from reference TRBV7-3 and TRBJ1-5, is GAGVSQTPSNKVTEKGKYVELRCDPISGHTALYWYRQSLGQGPEFLIYFQGTGAADDSGLPNDRFFAVRPEGSVSTLKIQRTERGDSAVYLCASSVNRADWDDQPQHFGDGTRLSIL.

The CDR3 spells CASSEISTSTDTQYF. The CDR3 DNA reads TGTGCCAGCAGTGAAATCTCCACAAGCACAGATACGCAGTATTTT. The chain has TRBV25-1 and TRBJ2-3; no clear D. The length of the CDR3 is 15 residues. The V gene lost 2 bases and the J gene lost 0 bases, with 9 bases spanning the gap. Germline CDR1 reads MGHDK; CDR2 reads SYGVNS.

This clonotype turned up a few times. The CDR3 sequence is CASSVVGRAEQYF. In DNA form, the CDR3 reads TGTGCCAGCAGCGTAGTCGGGAGGGCCGAGCAGTACTTC. This chain links TRBV9 with TRBJ2-7; 8 nucleotides align to TRBD2. V lost 0 bases and J lost 6; bases outside the gene matches: 2. This CDR3 spans 13 amino acids. Germline CDR1 reads SGDLS; CDR2 reads YYNGEE.